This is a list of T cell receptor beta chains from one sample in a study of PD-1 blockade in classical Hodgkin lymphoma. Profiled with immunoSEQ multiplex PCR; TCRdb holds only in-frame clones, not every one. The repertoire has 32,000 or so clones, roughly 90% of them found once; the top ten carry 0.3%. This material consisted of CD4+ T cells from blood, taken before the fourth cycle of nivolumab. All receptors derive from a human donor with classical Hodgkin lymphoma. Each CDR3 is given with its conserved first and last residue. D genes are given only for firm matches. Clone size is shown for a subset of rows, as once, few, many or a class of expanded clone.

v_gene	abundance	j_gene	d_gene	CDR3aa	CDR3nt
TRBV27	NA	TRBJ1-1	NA	CASSLQGRTEAFF	TGTGCCAGCAGTTTACAAGGGCGCACTGAAGCTTTCTTT
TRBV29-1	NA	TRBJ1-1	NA	CSVLRGFEAFF	TGCAGCGTTTTAAGGGGTTTTGAAGCTTTCTTT
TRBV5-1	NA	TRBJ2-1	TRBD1	CASSQAGQGRGGSAYNEQFF	TGCGCCAGCAGCCAGGCGGGACAGGGGAGAGGGGGAAGCGCCTACAATGAGCAGTTCTTC
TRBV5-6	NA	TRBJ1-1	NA	CASSPPGVGEAFF	TGTGCCAGCAGCCCTCCCGGGGTTGGTGAAGCTTTCTTT
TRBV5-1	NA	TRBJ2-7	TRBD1	CASSAAGTVAYEQYF	TGCGCCAGCAGCGCTGCCGGGACAGTGGCCTACGAGCAGTACTTC
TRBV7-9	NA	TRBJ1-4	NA	CASSLSGDGEKLFF	TGTGCCAGCAGCTTATCTGGAGATGGTGAAAAACTGTTTTTT
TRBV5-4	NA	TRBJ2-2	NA	CASSLGQVTNTGELFF	TGTGCCAGCAGCTTGGGACAGGTGACGAACACCGGGGAGCTGTTTTTT
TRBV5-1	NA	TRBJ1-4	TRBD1	CASSLKGQADEKLFF	TGCGCCAGCAGCTTGAAGGGACAGGCGGATGAAAAACTGTTTTTT
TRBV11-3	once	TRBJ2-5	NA	CASSLDGGSQETQYF	TGTGCCAGCAGCTTAGACGGAGGGAGCCAAGAGACCCAGTACTTC
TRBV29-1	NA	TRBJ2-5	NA	CSVGGWVKTQYF	TGCAGCGTTGGCGGATGGGTGAAGACCCAGTACTTC
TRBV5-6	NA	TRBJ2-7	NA	CASSLSSLYEQYF	TGTGCCAGCAGCCTGTCTAGCCTCTACGAGCAGTACTTC
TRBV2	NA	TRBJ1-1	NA	CASRETGPGTEAFF	TGTGCCAGCAGGGAAACAGGGCCGGGCACTGAAGCTTTCTTT
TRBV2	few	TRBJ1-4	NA	CASSEEGVKLFF	TGTGCCAGCAGTGAAGAAGGAGTGAAACTGTTTTTT
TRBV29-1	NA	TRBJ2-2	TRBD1	CSVALQGTNTGELFF	TGCAGCGTTGCCCTACAGGGGACGAACACCGGGGAGCTGTTTTTT
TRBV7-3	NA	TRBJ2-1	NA	CASSPNRGYNEQFF	TGTGCCAGCAGCCCTAACCGAGGGTACAATGAGCAGTTCTTC
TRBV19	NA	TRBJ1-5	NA	CASSIRFGTQPQHF	TGTGCCAGTAGTATACGATTTGGGACTCAGCCCCAGCATTTT
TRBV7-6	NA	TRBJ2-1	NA	CASSSPPGSYKYNEQFF	TGTGCCAGCAGCTCCCCTCCGGGAAGTTACAAGTACAATGAGCAGTTCTTC
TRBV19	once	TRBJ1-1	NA	CASSTTGNTEAFF	TGTGCCAGTAGCACAACAGGGAACACTGAAGCTTTCTTT
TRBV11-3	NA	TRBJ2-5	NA	CASSVGGAIEETQYF	TGTGCCAGCAGCGTAGGGGGGGCGATAGAAGAGACCCAGTACTTC
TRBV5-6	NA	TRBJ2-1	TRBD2	CASSLQLADYNEQFF	TGTGCCAGCAGCTTGCAACTAGCGGATTACAATGAGCAGTTCTTC
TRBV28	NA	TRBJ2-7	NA	CASSLSLQRGVLYEQYF	TGTGCCAGCAGTTTAAGCCTACAGAGAGGGGTCTTATACGAGCAGTACTTC
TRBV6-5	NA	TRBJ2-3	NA	CASKVTDTQYF	TGTGCCAGCAAGGTTACAGATACGCAGTATTTT
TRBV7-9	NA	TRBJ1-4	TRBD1	CASSFLAGGEKLFF	TGTGCCAGCAGCTTTCTGGCAGGGGGTGAAAAACTGTTTTTT
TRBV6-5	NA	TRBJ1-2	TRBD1	CASSSEGQGAFGYTF	TGTGCCAGCAGTTCCGAGGGACAGGGGGCTTTTGGCTACACCTTC
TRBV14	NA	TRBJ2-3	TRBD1	CASSQEEYSAGTGSGDTQYF	TGTGCCAGCAGCCAAGAAGAGTATTCCGCCGGGACAGGGAGTGGAGATACGCAGTATTTT
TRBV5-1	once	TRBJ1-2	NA	CASSPRTDNYGYTF	TGCGCCAGCAGCCCCCGGACAGACAACTATGGCTACACCTTC
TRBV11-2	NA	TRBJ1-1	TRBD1	CASSFERSRGNSEAFF	TGTGCCAGCAGCTTTGAGAGAAGCAGGGGGAACTCTGAAGCTTTCTTT
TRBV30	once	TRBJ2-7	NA	CAWSPGGQSEQYF	TGTGCCTGGAGTCCCGGGGGCCAGAGCGAGCAGTACTTC
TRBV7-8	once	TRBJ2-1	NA	CASSFNFPPTRFF	TGTGCCAGCAGCTTTAATTTCCCCCCCACGAGGTTCTTC
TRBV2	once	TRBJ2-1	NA	CASSGRSGRLNEQFF	TGTGCCAGCAGTGGGAGGTCGGGGCGGCTCAATGAGCAGTTCTTC
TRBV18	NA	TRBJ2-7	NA	CASSPLMGGGDGTYEQYF	TGTGCCAGCTCACCACTTATGGGTGGTGGGGACGGGACCTACGAGCAGTACTTC
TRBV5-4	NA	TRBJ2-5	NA	CASSLDLVGETQYF	TGTGCCAGCAGCCTGGACCTCGTAGGAGAGACCCAGTACTTC
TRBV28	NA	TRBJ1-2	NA	CASKGEGRGYTF	TGTGCCAGCAAGGGGGAAGGCCGAGGCTACACCTTC
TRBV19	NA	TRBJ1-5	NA	CASSSGFQPQHF	TGTGCCAGTAGTAGCGGGTTCCAGCCCCAGCATTTT
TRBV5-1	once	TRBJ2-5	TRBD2	CASSLPSGLRETQYF	TGCGCCAGCAGCTTACCTAGCGGACTAAGAGAGACCCAGTACTTC
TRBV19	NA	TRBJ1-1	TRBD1	CASRVSRDRVLSAFF	TGTGCCAGTAGGGTTAGCCGGGACAGGGTCTTATCGGCTTTCTTT
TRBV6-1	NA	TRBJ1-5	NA	CASSLLHRVDQPQHF	TGTGCCAGCAGTCTCCTCCACAGGGTGGATCAGCCCCAGCATTTT
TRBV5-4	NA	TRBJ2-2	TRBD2	CASSTTSGRAANTGELFF	TGTGCCAGCAGCACGACTAGCGGGAGGGCCGCGAACACCGGGGAGCTGTTTTTT
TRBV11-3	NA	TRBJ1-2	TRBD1	CASSLSLQGVQTF	TGTGCCAGCAGCTTATCTTTACAGGGGGTACAAACCTTC
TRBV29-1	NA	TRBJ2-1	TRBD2	CSVGLLAETYNEQFF	TGCAGCGTTGGGTTACTAGCGGAGACCTACAATGAGCAGTTCTTC
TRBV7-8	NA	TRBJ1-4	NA	CASSPRWGEANEKLFF	TGTGCCAGCAGCCCACGATGGGGCGAGGCTAATGAAAAACTGTTTTTT
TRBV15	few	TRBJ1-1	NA	CATSRDGRQGGPRRGTEAFF	TGTGCCACCAGCAGAGATGGGCGCCAGGGTGGACCCCGGCGCGGAACTGAAGCTTTCTTT
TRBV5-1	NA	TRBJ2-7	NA	CASSLESGYSYEQYF	TGCGCCAGCAGCTTGGAGAGCGGGTACTCCTACGAGCAGTACTTC
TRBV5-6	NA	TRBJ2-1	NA	CASSFYKGRSYNEQFF	TGTGCCAGCAGCTTTTATAAGGGTCGCTCCTACAATGAGCAGTTCTTC
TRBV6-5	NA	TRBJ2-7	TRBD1	CASSYSALTGGEQYF	TGTGCCAGCAGTTACTCGGCCCTGACAGGGGGCGAGCAGTACTTC
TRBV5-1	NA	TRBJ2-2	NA	CASSLRGPGELFF	TGCGCCAGCAGCTTGAGGGGACCCGGGGAGCTGTTTTTT
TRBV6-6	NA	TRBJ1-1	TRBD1	CASRHIDRGREAFF	TGTGCCAGCAGACACATCGACAGGGGGCGGGAAGCTTTCTTT
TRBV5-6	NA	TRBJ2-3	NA	CASSKRGGLVGTDTQYF	TGTGCCAGCTCGAAACGGGGAGGATTAGTAGGCACAGATACGCAGTATTTT
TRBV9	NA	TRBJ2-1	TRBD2	CASSVATGLAGYNEQFF	TGTGCCAGCAGCGTAGCTACGGGGCTAGCGGGTTACAATGAGCAGTTCTTC
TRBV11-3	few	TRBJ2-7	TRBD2	CASSLGGSSYEQYF	TGTGCCAGCAGCTTGGGGGGGAGCTCCTACGAGCAGTACTTC
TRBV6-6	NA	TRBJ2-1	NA	CASSLIGNEQFF	TGTGCCAGCAGTCTCATAGGCAATGAGCAGTTCTTC
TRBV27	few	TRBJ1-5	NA	CASSSGGGPSNQPQHF	TGTGCCAGCAGCTCGGGTGGGGGCCCCAGCAATCAGCCCCAGCATTTT
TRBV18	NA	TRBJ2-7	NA	CASSPLAPEQYF	TGTGCCAGCTCACCACTTGCCCCCGAGCAGTACTTC
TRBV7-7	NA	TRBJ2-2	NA	CASSLSGLGTGELFF	TGTGCTAGCAGCTTATCCGGGCTGGGGACCGGGGAGCTGTTTTTT
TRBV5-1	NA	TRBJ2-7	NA	CASSRALGGDSYEQYF	TGCGCCAGTTCCAGGGCTCTGGGGGGCGACTCCTACGAGCAGTACTTC